This T cell receptor (beta chain) was profiled in a study of follicular helper T cells after annual influenza vaccination. This table comes from immunoSEQ multiplex PCR, and its TCRdb copy is limited to in-frame clones, with some not included. This table holds around 10,000 clones, approximately 80% found once. This clone was detected a few times. Time point defined: 2014-2015 season, 7 days after vaccination. No donor had influenza vaccine in the prior 6 months; all lived in the community. CDR1 and CDR2 from the germline V gene are SGHRS and YFSETQ. The CDR3 has 14 amino acids. Trimming took 0 bases from V and 2 from J, leaving 9 bases between them.

This chain uses TRBV5-1 with TRBJ2-7; tentative D call: TRBD2 (6 bases). The starting material was CXCR5+ CD38- circulating T follicular helper cells from blood, obtained 7 days after influenza vaccination. Subset here: circulating Tfh, non-naive CD4+CXCR5+PD-1+ (ICOS+CD38+ or ICOS-CD38-). The receptor comes from an adult who received the influenza vaccine. The CDR3: CASSLGGGPYEQYF. The CDR3 coding sequence is TGCGCCAGCAGCTTGGGGGGAGGACCCTACGAGCAGTACTTC.